Included here is one T cell receptor (beta chain) sequence, with context. What it recognizes is unknown. The V and J ends lost 0 bases and 0 bases, in that order; junction bases with no gene match: 5. This CDR3 is built from 16 residues. The germline V gene encodes CDR1 SGHRS and CDR2 YFSETQ. 13 Jbeta primers and 60 Vbeta primers were used for the PCR. TCRdb's copy holds only in-frame clones and misses some; the assay was immunoSEQ multiplex PCR. The sample consists of about 140,000 clones, 60% to 85% of them appearing once. This entry comes from a study of cytomegalovirus exposure and HLA in healthy donors. Across the study: Out of about 190 million T cells, an earlier analysis found roughly 100 million unique TCR beta sequences in total.

Overall study results and limits: Sequencing likely caused a cluster of highly shared sequence variants.

Unrecorded immune exposures were likely, despite nominal health at sampling. The chain uses TRBV5-1 and TRBJ1-1, with 7 bases that match TRBD1. The sequence came from a male donor in good health and CMV-seropositive. Sequencing used PBMCs. CDR3 sequence: CASSLARDRLNTEAFF. The CDR3 bases are TGCGCCAGCAGCTTGGCCCGGGACAGATTGAACACTGAAGCTTTCTTT.